This T cell receptor (beta chain) is from a study of blood T cell repertoires in COVID-19. Study summary: Collection of acute and convalescent COVID-19 samples took place in the United States, Italy and Spain. T cells, B-cell-depleted T cells, or PBMCs supplied cDNA or gDNA.

Losses at the gene ends were 6 bases for V and 4 bases for J; bases not matched to a gene: 5. Per the germline V gene, CDR1 is MNHNY and CDR2 is SVGAGI (reference sequence). The CDR3 contains 15 residues. Study processing details: Estimation of nucleated cell counts relied on the amplification of reference gene primers. The protocol was immunoSEQ multiplex PCR, while the TCRdb copy is restricted to in-frame clones and leaves out a portion. V, J and clone size were drawn from that table, and D and trimming were deduced from the DNA. Among approximately 89,000 clones listed, about four fifths were seen once.

The genes are TRBV6-6 and TRBJ2-1; TRBD1 agrees at 11 bases. The receptor was derived from a man between 65 and 85 years old with acute or convalescent COVID-19. Sequenced input: peripheral blood. The CDR3 sequence: CASSSGTGGYNEQFF. CDR3 DNA sequence: TGTGCCAGCAGCTCCGGGACAGGGGGATACAATGAGCAGTTCTTC.